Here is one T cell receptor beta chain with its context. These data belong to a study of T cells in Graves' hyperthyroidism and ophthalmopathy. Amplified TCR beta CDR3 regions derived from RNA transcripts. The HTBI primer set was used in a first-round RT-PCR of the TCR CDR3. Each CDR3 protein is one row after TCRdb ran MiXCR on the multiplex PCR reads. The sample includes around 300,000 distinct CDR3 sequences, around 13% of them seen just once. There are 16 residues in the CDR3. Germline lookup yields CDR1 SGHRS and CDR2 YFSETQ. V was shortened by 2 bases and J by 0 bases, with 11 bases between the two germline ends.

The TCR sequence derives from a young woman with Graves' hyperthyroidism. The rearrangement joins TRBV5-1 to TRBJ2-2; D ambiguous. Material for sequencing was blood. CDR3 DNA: TGCGCCAGCAGCTTCAGCCCGGCCGCGAACACCGGGGAGCTGTTTTTT. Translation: CASSFSPAANTGELFF.